The present TCR beta chain was sequenced within a study of T cell repertoires in cytomegalovirus infection. The CDR3 loop spans 13 amino acids. Looked up from germline, CDR1 is MNHNS and CDR2 is SASEGT. The V end lost 7 bases, the J end lost 1 base, and 8 bases lay between the germline ends. TCRdb re-called the reads with MiXCR, one entry per CDR3 protein. The repertoire consists of around 740,000 distinct CDR3 sequences, with 35% to 45% occurring once and the leading ten covering 2.8%. This rearrangement joins TRBV6-1 to TRBJ1-3; D remains unclear. This TCR was recovered from a human donor in good health (CMV status not recorded). Some clones in this sample may be carry-over from other donors' samples. The sequenced sample was PBMCs. The CDR3 DNA follows: TGTGCCAGCACAAAGGCATCTGGAAACACCATATATTTT. It codes for CASTKASGNTIYF.